The clone carrying this TCR beta chain was recorded a few times. These data originate in a study of brain T cells in children with intractable seizures. Libraries were prepared by immunoSEQ multiplex PCR; TCRdb keeps only in-frame clonotypes and omits some of them. The sample lists tens of thousands of clones; under 95% were seen once. The germline V gene has CDR1 SGHTA and CDR2 FQGTGA. The CDR3 extends over 14 amino acids. The V gene lost 1 base and the J gene lost 6 bases, with 9 bases spanning the gap. The sequenced cases were selected for having the highest brain T cell transcript signatures. The sequence came from a girl aged 2-10 years with Rasmussen encephalitis and intractable seizures. V gene TRBV7-3 combines with J gene TRBJ2-2; weak D call: TRBD2 (5 bases). Sequences were derived from peripheral blood, sampled at surgery. The DNA of the CDR3 is TGTGCCAGCAGCTTAATATCCGGGGCCGGGGAGCTGTTTTTT. Translating it yields CASSLISGAGELFF.